What follows describes a single T cell receptor beta chain. Researchers ran the assay at a deep level. On sorted subsets, replicate PCRs used 150 to 250 ng DNA, or tens of thousands of T cell genomes. Some clones are missing from TCRdb's copy, which holds only in-frame ones; the method was immunoSEQ multiplex PCR. Of 900,000 to 1,200,000 clones listed, 75% to 85% are singletons. This CDR3 has 15 residues. Deletions cut 9 bases from V and 2 bases from J, with 16 bases between. Looked up from germline, CDR1 is LNHDA and CDR2 is SQIVND (reference sequence). This record belongs to a study of shared clonotypes between healthy human individuals. Whole-study context: There were three CD4 naive, three CD4 memory, two CD8 naive and one CD8 memory plates per donor.

The sequence came from a man aged 18 to 35 in good health. Some clones in this sample may be carry-over from other donors' samples. Source material: memory CD4+ T cells from PBMCs. The subset is: CD45RA-negative fraction. The rearrangement uses TRBV19 and TRBJ2-2; D is ambiguous. In DNA, the CDR3 is TGTGCCAGCAGGAGTGCCAGGATTAACACCGGGGAGCTGTTTTTT. It specifies CASRSARINTGELFF. The whole variable domain, filled in from reference TRBV19 and TRBJ2-2, reads DGGITQSPKYLFRKEGQNVTLSCEQNLNHDAMYWYRQDPGQGLRLIYYSQIVNDFQKGDIAEGYSVSREKKESFPLTVTSAQKNPTAFYLCASRSARINTGELFFGEGSRLTVL.